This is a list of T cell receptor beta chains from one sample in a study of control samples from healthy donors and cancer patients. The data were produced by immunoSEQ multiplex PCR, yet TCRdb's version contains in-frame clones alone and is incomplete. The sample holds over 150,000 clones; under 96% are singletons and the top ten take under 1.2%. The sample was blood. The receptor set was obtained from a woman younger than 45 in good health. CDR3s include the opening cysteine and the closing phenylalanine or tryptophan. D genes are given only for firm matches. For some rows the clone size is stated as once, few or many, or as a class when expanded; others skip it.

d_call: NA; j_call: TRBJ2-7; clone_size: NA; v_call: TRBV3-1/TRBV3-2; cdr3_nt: TGTGCCAGCAGCCGGCGGACGGAGACCTACGAGCAGTACTTC; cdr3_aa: CASSRRTETYEQYF
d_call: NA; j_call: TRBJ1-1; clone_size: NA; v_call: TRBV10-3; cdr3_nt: TGTGCCACCGGGGGACAATCGAACACTGAAGCTTTCTTT; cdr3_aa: CATGGQSNTEAFF
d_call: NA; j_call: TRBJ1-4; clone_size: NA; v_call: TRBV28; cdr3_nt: TGTGCCAGCAGGATGAGACACCTTCGACGCCTTAATGAAAAACTGTTTTTT; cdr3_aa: CASRMRHLRRLNEKLFF
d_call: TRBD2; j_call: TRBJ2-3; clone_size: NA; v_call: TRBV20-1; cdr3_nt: TGCAGTGCTAGTCTGGGAGGGACGCAGTATTTT; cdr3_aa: CSASLGGTQYF
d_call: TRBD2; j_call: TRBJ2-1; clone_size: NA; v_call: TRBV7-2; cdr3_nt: TGTGCCAGCAGCTTAGACTGGACTAGTATCTTCTTGGGGCAGTTCTTC; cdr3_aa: CASSLDWTSIFLGQFF
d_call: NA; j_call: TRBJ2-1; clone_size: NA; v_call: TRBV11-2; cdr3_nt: TGTGCCAGCAGCCCAGGGTTTCTAGCAGGGGTCTACAATGAGCAGTTCTTC; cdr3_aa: CASSPGFLAGVYNEQFF
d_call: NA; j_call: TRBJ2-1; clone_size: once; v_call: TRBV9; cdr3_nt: TGTGCCAGCAGCTCCCATAGCGGAAACTCCTACAATGAGCAGTTCTTC; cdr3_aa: CASSSHSGNSYNEQFF
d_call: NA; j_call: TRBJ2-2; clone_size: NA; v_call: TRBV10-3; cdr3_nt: TGTGCCATCAGTGAATGGGAAAGCGCCGGGGAGCTGTTTTTT; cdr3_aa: CAISEWESAGELFF
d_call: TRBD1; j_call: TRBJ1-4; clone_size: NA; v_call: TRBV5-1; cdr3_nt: TGCGCCAGCAGCCAAGTAGGGACAGGAAGGGAAAAACTGTTTTTT; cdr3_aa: CASSQVGTGREKLFF
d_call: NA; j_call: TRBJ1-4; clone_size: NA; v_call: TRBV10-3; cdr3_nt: TGTGCCATCAGCGACGGCGCCCGAGGTGAAAAACTGTTTTTT; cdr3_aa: CAISDGARGEKLFF
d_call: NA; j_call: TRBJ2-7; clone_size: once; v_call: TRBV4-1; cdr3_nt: TGCGCCAGCAGCCACGGTTACGAGCAGTACTTC; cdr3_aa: CASSHGYEQYF
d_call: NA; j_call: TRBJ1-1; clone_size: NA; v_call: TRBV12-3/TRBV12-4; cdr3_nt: TGTGCCAGCAGTTTGGTCGAGAACACTGAAGCTTTCTTT; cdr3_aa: CASSLVENTEAFF
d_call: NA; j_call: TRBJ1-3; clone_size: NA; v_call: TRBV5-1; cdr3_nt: TGCGCCAGCAGCTTAAGGTCTTTGGCAGGGCACTCTGGAAACACCATATATTTT; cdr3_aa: CASSLRSLAGHSGNTIYF
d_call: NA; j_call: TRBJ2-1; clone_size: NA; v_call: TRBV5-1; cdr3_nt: TGCGCCAGCAGCTTGTCAGTTAGCTCCTACAATGAGCAGTTCTTC; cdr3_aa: CASSLSVSSYNEQFF
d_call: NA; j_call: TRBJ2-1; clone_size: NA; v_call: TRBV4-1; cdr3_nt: TGCGCCAGCAGCCAAGAGGAATCCTACAATGAGCAGTTCTTC; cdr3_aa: CASSQEESYNEQFF
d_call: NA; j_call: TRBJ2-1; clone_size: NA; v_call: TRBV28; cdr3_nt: TGTGCCAGCAGTTGGACACAAGAGCAGTTCTTC; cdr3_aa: CASSWTQEQFF
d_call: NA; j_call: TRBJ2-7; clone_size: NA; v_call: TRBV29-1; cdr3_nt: TGCAGCGTTGAAGATCAAGGGGTCTACGAGCAGTACTTC; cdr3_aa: CSVEDQGVYEQYF
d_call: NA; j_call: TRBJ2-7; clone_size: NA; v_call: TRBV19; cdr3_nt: TGTGCCAGTAGCAATGGGGGATGGGGGTCCTACGAGCAGTACTTC; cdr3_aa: CASSNGGWGSYEQYF
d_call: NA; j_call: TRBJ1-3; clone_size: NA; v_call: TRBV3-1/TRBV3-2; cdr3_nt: TGTGCCAGCAGCCAAACACAAGGATACTCTGGAAACACCATATATTTT; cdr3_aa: CASSQTQGYSGNTIYF
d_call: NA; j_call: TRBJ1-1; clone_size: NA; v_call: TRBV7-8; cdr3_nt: TGTGCCAGCAGCCTAACAGGGCAAACTGAAGCTTTCTTT; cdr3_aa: CASSLTGQTEAFF
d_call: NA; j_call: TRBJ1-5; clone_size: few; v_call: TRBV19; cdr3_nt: TGTGCCAGTAGTATTCCACAGAACAATCAGCCCCAGCATTTT; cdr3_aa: CASSIPQNNQPQHF
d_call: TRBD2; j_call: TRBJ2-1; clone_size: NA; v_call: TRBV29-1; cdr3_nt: TGCAGCGTTGTTGGCGGGGGGGCTGGACCGTTCTCCTACAATGAGCAGTTCTTC; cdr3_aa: CSVVGGGAGPFSYNEQFF
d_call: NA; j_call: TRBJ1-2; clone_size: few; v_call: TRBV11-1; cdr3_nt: TGTGCCAGCGCACGAAGCGGGGATCCTAACTATGGCTACACCTTC; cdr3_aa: CASARSGDPNYGYTF
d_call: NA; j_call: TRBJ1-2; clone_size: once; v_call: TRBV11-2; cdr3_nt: TGTGCCAGCAGCTTAGATAACTATGGCTACACCTTC; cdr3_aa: CASSLDNYGYTF
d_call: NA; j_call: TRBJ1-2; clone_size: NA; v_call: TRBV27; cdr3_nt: TGTGCCAGCACAACCCCCGGGGCGCTCTATGGCTACACCTTC; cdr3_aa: CASTTPGALYGYTF
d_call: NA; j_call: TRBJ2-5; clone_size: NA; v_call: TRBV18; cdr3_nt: TGTGCCAGCTCACAAAACGCGAGGGAGACCCAGTACTTC; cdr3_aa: CASSQNARETQYF
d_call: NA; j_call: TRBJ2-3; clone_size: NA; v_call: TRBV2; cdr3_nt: TGTGCCAGCAGTAGGACAGAAATCGGTACGCAGTATTTT; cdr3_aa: CASSRTEIGTQYF
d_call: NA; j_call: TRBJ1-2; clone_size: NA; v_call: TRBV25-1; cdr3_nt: TGTGCCAGCAGTGAGACAGGCCTCTATGGCTACACCTTC; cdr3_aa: CASSETGLYGYTF
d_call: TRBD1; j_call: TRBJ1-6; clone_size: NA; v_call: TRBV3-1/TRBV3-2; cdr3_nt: TGTGCCAGCAGCCAGGGACAGGGCTATAGGAATTCACCCCTCCACTTT; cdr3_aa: CASSQGQGYRNSPLHF
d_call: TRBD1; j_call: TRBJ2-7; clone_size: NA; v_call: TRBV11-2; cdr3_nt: TGTGCCAGCAGCTTAGATCAGCGACAGGGTCCCTACGAGCAGTACTTC; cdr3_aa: CASSLDQRQGPYEQYF
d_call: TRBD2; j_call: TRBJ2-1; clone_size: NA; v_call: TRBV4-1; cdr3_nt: TGCGCCAGCAGCCAAGGCCTAGCGGGGGGCGGGCCTTACAATGAGCAGTTCTTC; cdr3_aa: CASSQGLAGGGPYNEQFF
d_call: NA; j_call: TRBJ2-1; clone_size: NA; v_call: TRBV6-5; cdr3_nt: TGTGCCAGCAGTTACGACCAGGGGTCGAGAAATGAGCAGTTCTTC; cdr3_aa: CASSYDQGSRNEQFF
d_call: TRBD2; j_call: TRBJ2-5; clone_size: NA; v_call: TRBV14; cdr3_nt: TGTGCCAGCAGCCGACTAGCGGGAGAGGGAAAAGAGACCCAGTACTTC; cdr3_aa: CASSRLAGEGKETQYF
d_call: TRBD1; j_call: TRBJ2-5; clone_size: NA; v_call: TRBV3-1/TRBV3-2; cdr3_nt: TGTGCCAGCCGCGGCAGGGGGAAAGAGACCCAGTACTTC; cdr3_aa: CASRGRGKETQYF
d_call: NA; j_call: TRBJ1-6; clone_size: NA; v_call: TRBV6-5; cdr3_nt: TGTGCCAGCAGTCAGATACAGAGTTTGTATTCACCCCTCCACTTT; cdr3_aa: CASSQIQSLYSPLHF
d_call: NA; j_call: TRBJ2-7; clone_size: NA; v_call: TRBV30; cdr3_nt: TGTGCCTGGAGTACTCGGGACGTCCCTAACTCCTACGAGCAGTACTTC; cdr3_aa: CAWSTRDVPNSYEQYF
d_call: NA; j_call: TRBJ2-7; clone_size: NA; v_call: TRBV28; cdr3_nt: TGTGCCAGCAGTACCACTGTGCGCGAGCAGTACTTC; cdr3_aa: CASSTTVREQYF
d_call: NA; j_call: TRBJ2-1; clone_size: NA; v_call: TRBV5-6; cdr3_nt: TGTGCCAGCAGAGGACAGTTCAGCTCCTACAATGAGCAGTTCTTC; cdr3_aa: CASRGQFSSYNEQFF
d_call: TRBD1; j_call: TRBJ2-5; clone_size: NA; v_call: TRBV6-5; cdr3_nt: TGTGCCAGCAGTTACGTTGGGACAGCTCAAGAGACCCAGTACTTC; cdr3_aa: CASSYVGTAQETQYF
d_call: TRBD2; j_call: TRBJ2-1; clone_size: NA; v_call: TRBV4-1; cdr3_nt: TGCGCCAGCAGGGCCGTAGCGGGAGTGTTTAATGAGCAGTTCTTC; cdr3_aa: CASRAVAGVFNEQFF
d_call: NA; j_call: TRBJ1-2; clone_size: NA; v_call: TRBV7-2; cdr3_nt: TGTGCCAGCAGCCTACAGGGCTCTAACTATGGCTACACCTTC; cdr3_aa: CASSLQGSNYGYTF
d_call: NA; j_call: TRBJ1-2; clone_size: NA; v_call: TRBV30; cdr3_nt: TGTGCCTGGAGTCCCGACAGCGTCCTTGGCTACACCTTC; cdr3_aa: CAWSPDSVLGYTF
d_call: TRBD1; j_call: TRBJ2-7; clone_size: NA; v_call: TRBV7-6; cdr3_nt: TGTGCCAGCAGCCTAGGACAGGGGACCTACGAGCAGTACTTC; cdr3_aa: CASSLGQGTYEQYF
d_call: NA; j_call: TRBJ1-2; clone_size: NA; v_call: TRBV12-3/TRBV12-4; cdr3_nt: TGTGCCAGCAGTGGGACTAGGGATTCTGGCTACACCTTC; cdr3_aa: CASSGTRDSGYTF
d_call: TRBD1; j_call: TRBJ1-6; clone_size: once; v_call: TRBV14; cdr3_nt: TGTGCCAGCAGCCAAGTGTCGAGCAGGGGGCCTTATAATTCACCCCTCCACTTT; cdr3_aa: CASSQVSSRGPYNSPLHF
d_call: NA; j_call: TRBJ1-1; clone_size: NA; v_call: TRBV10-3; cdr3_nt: TGTGCCATCAGAGGCAGGAAGAACACTGAAGCTTTCTTT; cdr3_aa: CAIRGRKNTEAFF
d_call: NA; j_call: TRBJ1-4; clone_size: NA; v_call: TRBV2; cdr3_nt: TGTGCCAGCAGTACGGGGGGGCCCGATGAAAAACTGTTTTTT; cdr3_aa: CASSTGGPDEKLFF
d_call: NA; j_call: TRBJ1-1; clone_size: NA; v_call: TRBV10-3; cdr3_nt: TGTGCCATCAGTGAGTCGAGAAAAGCTTTCTTT; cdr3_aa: CAISESRKAFF
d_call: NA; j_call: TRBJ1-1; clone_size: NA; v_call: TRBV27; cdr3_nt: TGTGCCAGCAGCAGTTCTCTTTACAGGGAAGGGAACACTGAAGCTTTCTTT; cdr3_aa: CASSSSLYREGNTEAFF
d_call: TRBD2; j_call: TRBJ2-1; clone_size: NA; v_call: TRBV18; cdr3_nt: TGTGCCAGCTCACCTCTAGCGGGAGGTCCTCAGAATGAGCAGTTCTTC; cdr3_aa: CASSPLAGGPQNEQFF
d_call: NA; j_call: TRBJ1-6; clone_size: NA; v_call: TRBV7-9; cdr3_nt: TGTGCCAGCAGCTCCCGACAGAATTCACCCCTCCACTTT; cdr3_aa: CASSSRQNSPLHF